This paragraph covers one T cell receptor (beta chain) sequence. The antigen is not known. Additional DNA sequences in this sample encode the identical CDR3. The table came from immunoSEQ multiplex PCR; TCRdb's copy has only in-frame clones and leaves some out. The repertoire includes more than 15,000 clones, about nine tenths of them detected once, and 3% to 5% sits in the top ten. V gave up 0 bases and J gave up 11 bases, with 11 bases separating them. In germline, CDR1 is SGHTA, CDR2 FQGTGA. The CDR3 runs to 13 residues. This sample is drawn from a study of PD-1 blockade in classical Hodgkin lymphoma. The study, taken as a whole, reports: Newly diagnosed patients reportedly had lower baseline TCR diversity than healthy donors.

As to time point: newly diagnosed, previously untreated cHL patient sample. Sample: peripheral blood mononuclear cells (PBMCs). The clonotype comes from a human donor with classical Hodgkin lymphoma. The rearrangement joins TRBV7-3 to TRBJ2-1; the D gene is possibly TRBD1 (6 bases). CDR3 loop: CASSLTGQQQQFF. CDR3 coding DNA: TGTGCCAGCAGCTTAACCGGACAGCAACAGCAGTTCTTC.